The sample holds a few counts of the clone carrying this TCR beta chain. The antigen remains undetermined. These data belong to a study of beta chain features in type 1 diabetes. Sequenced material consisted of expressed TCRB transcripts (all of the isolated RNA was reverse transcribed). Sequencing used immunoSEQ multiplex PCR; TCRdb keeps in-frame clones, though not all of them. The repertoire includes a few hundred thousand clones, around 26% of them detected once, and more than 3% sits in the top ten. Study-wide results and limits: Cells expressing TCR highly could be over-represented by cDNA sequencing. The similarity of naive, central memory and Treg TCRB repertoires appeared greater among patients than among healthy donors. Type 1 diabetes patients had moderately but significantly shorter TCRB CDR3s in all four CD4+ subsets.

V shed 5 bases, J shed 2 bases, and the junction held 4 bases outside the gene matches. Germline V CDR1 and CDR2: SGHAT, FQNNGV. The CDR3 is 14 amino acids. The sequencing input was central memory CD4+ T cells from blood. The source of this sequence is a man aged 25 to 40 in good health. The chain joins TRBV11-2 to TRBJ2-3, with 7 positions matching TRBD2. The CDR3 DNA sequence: TGTGCCAGCAGCCTTAGCGGGCTCACAGATACGCAGTATTTT. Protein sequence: CASSLSGLTDTQYF.